This T cell receptor beta chain is drawn from a study of T-cell memory formation after mild COVID-19 (dated by TCRdb to about 2021). Background for the entire study: TCR sequence clusters from the two donors were found to be largely donor specific. T-cell clones expanding and contracting after mild COVID-19 in two donors were tracked by longitudinal TCRalpha and TCRbeta repertoire sequencing. Two young, previously healthy adult volunteers made up the cohort, one male and one female. The research as a whole found: The study included only a couple of mild cases, and larger cohorts that include severe cases with pre-infection samples were judged to be necessary. Contracting CD4+ clones were located mainly in the CM and EM memory subsets, whereas CD8+ clones were found to be enriched in EMRA. Whether the second-wave clones peaking on day 37 were SARS-CoV-2 specific was not confirmed. Clones that contracted from day 15 to 85 showed balanced CD4/CD8 phenotypes, whereas a second wave of clones that expanded from day 15 to 37 leaned towards CD4+. The detection of some responding clones in pre-infection memory suggests that pre-existing cross-reactive memory T cells joined the SARS-CoV-2 response.

The sequencer listed for this sample is Illumina NovaSeq 6000. TCRalpha and TCRbeta cDNA libraries were constructed by 5'RACE with constant-segment primers, with sample barcodes and unique molecular identifiers being introduced. Trizol reagent was used to extract RNA from every sample. The libraries were amplified in two PCR steps, and the second step added a second sample barcode and Illumina TruSeq adapters. Sequencing of libraries was performed on an Illumina NovaSeq with 2 x 150 bp paired-end reads. The paper's data handling went like this. With migec v1.2.7, reads were demultiplexed and then collapsed into UMI-guided consensus sequences. Using mixcr v2.1.11, UMI consensuses were aligned to TRA and TRB V and J templates and then assembled into clonotypes. Expanded or contracted clonotypes were those called significant by both edgeR and NoisET, with noise models trained on biological replicates. edgeR calls used a false discovery rate-adjusted p below 0.01 and a log2 fold-change threshold of 1. PCA with hierarchical clustering of max-normalized trajectories of the 1000 most abundant clonotypes was used as exploratory dynamics analysis. Each responding clone was given a CD4 or CD8 phenotype based on the CD4+ and CD8+ repertoires, which had been sequenced separately. TCRdb reprocessed the public reads (quality trimming at Q25 with fastp, clone calling with MiXCR) and kept in-frame beta chains. A single entry per CDR3 protein holds the most common genes and DNA from its merged rows. TCRdb assigned the V and J calls; the authors' analysis was not used. The sample table contains 110,000 to 150,000 distinct CDR3 sequences; only one count was recorded for roughly 13% of them. Together, the top ten hold approximately 30% of the sample.

A word on this clonotype: The target of this receptor is not known. Base qualities were left out, and no much larger clone turns up one base away.

The germline V gene (reference sequence) provides CDR1 DFQATT and CDR2 SNEGSKA. Inclusive of the bounding cysteine and phenylalanine, the CDR3 is 12 residues long. Of all the DNA, just the CDR3 is kept, 36 bases in frame from base 1. V and J lose 3 bases and 6 bases, and a span of 12 bases separates them. PBMCs were isolated by Ficoll-Paque density gradient centrifugation. The receptor chain draws on TRBV20-1 and TRBJ2-7; the D segment could be TRBD1, given 6 matching bases. Sequencing used PBMCs or a T cell subset sorted from them (not recorded which). This TCR was sampled from an adult woman who had mild COVID-19 (a few samples of this study predate the infection). The sample titles of this study are shuffled in the database, so cell type and time point are left out; the donor was told from shared clones. CDR3 reads: CSASETGSEQYF. The sequenced DNA is TGCAGTGCTAGTGAAACAGGGAGCGAGCAGTACTTC.